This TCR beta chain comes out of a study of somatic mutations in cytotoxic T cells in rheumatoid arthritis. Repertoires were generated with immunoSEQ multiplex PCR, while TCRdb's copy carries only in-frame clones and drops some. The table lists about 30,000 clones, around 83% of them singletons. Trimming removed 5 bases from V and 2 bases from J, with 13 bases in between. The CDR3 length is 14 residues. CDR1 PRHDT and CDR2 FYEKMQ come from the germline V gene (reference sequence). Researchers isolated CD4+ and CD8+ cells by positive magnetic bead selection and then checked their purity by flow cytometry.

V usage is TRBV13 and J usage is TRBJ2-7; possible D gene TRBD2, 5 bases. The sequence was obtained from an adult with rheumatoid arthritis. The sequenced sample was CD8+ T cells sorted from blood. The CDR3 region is CASSRTSGPYEQYF. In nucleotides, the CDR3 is TGTGCCAGCAGCCGGACGAGCGGACCCTACGAGCAGTACTTC.